This T cell receptor beta chain was found in a study of control samples from healthy donors and cancer patients. The method was immunoSEQ multiplex PCR; TCRdb's version includes in-frame clones alone and lacks a portion of them. In the table there are about 28,000 clones, 91% of which are singletons. Unmatched junction bases numbered 5, after V lost 3 bases and J lost 4 bases. The germline gives CDR1 LGHDT, CDR2 YNNKEL (reference sequence). The CDR3 has 16 amino acids. V and J are TRBV3-1 (or the pseudogene TRBV3-2) and TRBJ2-1; 11 positions match TRBD2. Sequencing was done on a sample of PBMCs. The source is a man between 45 and 60 years old with lung cancer. This CDR3 reads CASSQASGGFYNEQFF. The CDR3 DNA is TGTGCCAGCAGCCAGGCTAGCGGGGGGTTTTACAATGAGCAGTTCTTC.